This TCR beta chain appears in the sequencing data of a study of T cell changes during pregnancy in multiple sclerosis. There are 15 residues in the CDR3. V lost 4 bases and J lost 6, with 16 bases in between. CDR1 SGDLS and CDR2 YYNGEE come from the germline V gene. Clones were sequenced by immunoSEQ multiplex PCR, and TCRdb holds only the in-frame ones, with some missing. The top ten hold over 4% of the sample, which has around 39,000 clones, roughly 90% seen once. This clone came up a few times. The source is a female donor with multiple sclerosis, enrolled in a pregnancy study. The sequences come from CD8+ T cells from peripheral blood mononuclear cells, collected in the first trimester of pregnancy. This chain links TRBV9 with TRBJ2-2; perhaps TRBD1 as D (5 bases). The CDR3 region has the DNA TGTGCCAGCAGCTCCCGGAAGGGGCCCGCCGGGGAGCTGTTTTTT. Translated: CASSSRKGPAGELFF.